The present T cell receptor beta chain was sequenced within a study of blood T cell repertoires in COVID-19 (TCRdb year 2020). For the study in its entirety: Collaborator samples came from the United States, Italy and Spain and covered acute and convalescent phases of COVID-19. The material from the prospective study consisted of cDNA or gDNA derived from T cells, B-cell-depleted T cells, or PBMCs. The dataset comprised deeply sampled blood TCRbeta repertoires from subjects exposed to, actively infected with, or recovered from COVID-19. The repertoires were released in a freely available public database meant as a resource for research on the immune response to SARS-CoV-2. Samples came from the ongoing ImmuneRACE study (first 160 participants) plus 1,254 subjects from 6 global collaborators. Nearly every sample came with metadata listing a de-identified subject ID, COVID-19 status, age in years and sex. Where available, HLA class I and class II types were taken from metadata supplied by the sample provider and were not determined by assay-based typing. Results the study describes overall, beyond this receptor: How much clinical and demographic metadata was included differed by source and by participant, and the metadata was provided uncurated.

About this clone: Its recognized antigen is unknown. The sample holds no much larger clone one base away, and base qualities are not on file.

The immunoSEQ Assay, a bias-controlled multiplex PCR, was used to amplify TCRbeta CDR3 regions from genomic DNA. In the authors' own workflow: Nucleated cell counts per sample were estimated from amplification of reference gene primers within the assay. To quantify the absolute abundance of each unique TCRbeta CDR3 rearrangement, sequence reads were collapsed and filtered. For each sample, productive Simpson clonality was calculated by taking the square root of Simpson's diversity index across productive rearrangements. Imported from immuneACCESS, the table was reduced by TCRdb to in-frame sequences with V and J called. These copies leave out some clones; in studies compared against another copy, an unresolved V gene accounts for under half, and the cause of the remainder is not known. That table gives V, J and clone size, and the DNA gave D and trimming. The sample yields 140,000 to 150,000 clones; over 75% were counted once. Roughly 13% of the sample is held by the ten biggest clonotypes.

Whole blood was collected in K2EDTA tubes by collaborating institutions according to the institutions' own protocols. For TCRbeta analysis, collaborators shipped samples in one of three forms: frozen whole blood, isolated PBMCs, or DNA extracted from either of those sample types. The TCR sequence derives from a man in his 60s with active or convalescent COVID-19. The sample was peripheral blood.

The CDR3 protein sequence reads: CASSYSQGGEAFF. The sequence in DNA is TGTGCCAGCAGTTACTCCCAGGGAGGGGAGGCTTTCTTT. This receptor chain uses TRBV6-2 or TRBV6-3 and TRBJ1-1; tentative D gene TRBD1, with 5 bases matching. From the cysteine through the phenylalanine, the CDR3 covers 13 amino acids. The entry retains the CDR3 DNA only, 39 bases that are in frame from base 1. CDR1 and CDR2 are read off the germline V gene as MNHEY and SVGEGT. V drops 0 bases and J drops 11 bases, leaving 13 bases in between.